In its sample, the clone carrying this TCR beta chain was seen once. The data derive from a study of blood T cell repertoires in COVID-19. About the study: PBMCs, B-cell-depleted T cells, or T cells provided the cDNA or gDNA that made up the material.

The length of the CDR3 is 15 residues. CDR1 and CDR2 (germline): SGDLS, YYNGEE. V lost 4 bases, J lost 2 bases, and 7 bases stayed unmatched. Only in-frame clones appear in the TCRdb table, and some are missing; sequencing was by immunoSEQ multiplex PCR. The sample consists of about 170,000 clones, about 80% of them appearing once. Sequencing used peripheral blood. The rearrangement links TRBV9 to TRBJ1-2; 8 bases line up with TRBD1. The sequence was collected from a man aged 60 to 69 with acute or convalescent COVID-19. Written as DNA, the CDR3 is TGTGCCAGCAGCACCAACAGGGGGGAAAACTATGGCTACACCTTC. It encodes CASSTNRGENYGYTF.